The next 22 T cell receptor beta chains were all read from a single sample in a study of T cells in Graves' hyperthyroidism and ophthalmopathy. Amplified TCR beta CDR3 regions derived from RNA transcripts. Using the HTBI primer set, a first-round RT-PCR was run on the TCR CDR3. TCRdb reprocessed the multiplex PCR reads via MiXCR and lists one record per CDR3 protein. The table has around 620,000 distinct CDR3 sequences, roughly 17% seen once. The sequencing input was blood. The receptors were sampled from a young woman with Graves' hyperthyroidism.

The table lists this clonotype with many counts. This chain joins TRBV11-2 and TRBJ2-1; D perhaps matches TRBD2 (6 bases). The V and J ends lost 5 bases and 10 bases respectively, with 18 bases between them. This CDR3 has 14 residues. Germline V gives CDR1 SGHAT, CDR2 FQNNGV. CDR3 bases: TGTGCCAGCAGCCAAGACTGGAGGCGGGGAGAGCAGTTCTTC. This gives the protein CASSQDWRRGEQFF. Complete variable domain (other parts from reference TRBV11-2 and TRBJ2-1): EAGVAQSPRYKIIEKRQSVAFWCNPISGHATLYWYQQILGQGPKLLIQFQNNGVVDDSQLPKDRFSAERLKGVDSTLKIQPAKLEDSAVYLCASSQDWRRGEQFFGPGTRLTVL.

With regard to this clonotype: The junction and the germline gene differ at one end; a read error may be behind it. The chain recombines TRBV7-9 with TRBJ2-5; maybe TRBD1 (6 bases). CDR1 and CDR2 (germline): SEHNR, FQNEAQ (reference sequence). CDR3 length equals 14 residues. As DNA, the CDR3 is TGTGCCAGCACCTCGACAGGTTATCAAGACACCCAGTACTTC. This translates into CASTSTGYQDTQYF.

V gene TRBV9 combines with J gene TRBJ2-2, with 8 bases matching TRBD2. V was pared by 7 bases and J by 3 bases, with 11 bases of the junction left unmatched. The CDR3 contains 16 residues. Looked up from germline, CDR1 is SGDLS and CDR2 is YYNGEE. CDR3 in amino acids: CASGPRGAGDTGELFF. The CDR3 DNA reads TGTGCCAGCGGCCCCCGGGGAGCGGGAGACACCGGGGAGCTGTTTTTT.

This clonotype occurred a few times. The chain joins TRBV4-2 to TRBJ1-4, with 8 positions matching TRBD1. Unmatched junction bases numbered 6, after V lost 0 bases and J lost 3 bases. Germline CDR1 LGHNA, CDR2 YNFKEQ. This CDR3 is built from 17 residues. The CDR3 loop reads CASSQDPGGAANEKLFF. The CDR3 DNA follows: TGTGCCAGCAGCCAAGATCCAGGGGGCGCAGCTAATGAAAAACTGTTTTTT.

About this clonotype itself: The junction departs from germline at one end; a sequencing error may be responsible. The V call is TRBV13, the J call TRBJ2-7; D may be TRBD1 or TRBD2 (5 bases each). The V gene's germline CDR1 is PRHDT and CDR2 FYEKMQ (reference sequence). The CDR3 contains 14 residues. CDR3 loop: CASSLRDGGYEQHF. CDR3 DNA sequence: TGTGCCAGCAGCCTCCGGGACGGTGGCTACGAGCAGCACTTC.

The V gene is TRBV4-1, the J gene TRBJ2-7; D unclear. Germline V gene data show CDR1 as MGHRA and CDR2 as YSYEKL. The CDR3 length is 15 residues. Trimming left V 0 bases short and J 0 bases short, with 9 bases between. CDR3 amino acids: CASSQEERDSYEQYF. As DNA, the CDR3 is TGCGCCAGCAGCCAAGAGGAGAGAGACTCCTACGAGCAGTACTTC.

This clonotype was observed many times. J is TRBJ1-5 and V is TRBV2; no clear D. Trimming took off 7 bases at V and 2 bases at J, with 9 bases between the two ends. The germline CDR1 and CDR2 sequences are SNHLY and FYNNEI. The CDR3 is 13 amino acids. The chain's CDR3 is CASKVGRNQPQHF. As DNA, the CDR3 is TGTGCCAGCAAGGTAGGGCGCAATCAGCCCCAGCATTTT.

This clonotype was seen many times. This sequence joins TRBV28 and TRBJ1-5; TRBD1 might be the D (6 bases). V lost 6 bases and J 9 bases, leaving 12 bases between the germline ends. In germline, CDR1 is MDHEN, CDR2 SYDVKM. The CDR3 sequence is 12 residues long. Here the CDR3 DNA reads TGTGCCAGCAGCACAGGGATACGGCCCCAGCATTTT. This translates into CASSTGIRPQHF.

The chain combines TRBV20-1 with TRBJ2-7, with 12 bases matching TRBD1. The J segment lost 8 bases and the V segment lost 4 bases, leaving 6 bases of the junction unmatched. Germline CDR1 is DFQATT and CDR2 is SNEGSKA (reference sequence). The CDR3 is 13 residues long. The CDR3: CSATGQGASKQYF. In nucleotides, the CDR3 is TGCAGTGCTACGGGACAGGGGGCGAGTAAGCAGTACTTC.

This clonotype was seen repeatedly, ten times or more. This chain's CDR3 is CASSPEVGWAYEQYF. The CDR3 DNA reads TGTGCCAGCAGTCCTGAGGTTGGCTGGGCCTACGAGCAGTACTTC. The V and J genes are TRBV6-1 and TRBJ2-7; the D is unclear. Germline-derived CDR1 and CDR2 are MNHNS and SASEGT. The CDR3 is 15 amino acids. V gave up 5 bases and J gave up 2 bases, with 16 bases separating them.

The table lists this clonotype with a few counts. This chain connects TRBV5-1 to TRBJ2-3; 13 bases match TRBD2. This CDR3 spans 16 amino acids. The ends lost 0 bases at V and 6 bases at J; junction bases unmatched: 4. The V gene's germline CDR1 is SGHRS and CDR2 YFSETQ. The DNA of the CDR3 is TGCGCCAGCAGCTTGGGACTAGCGGGAGGTCTGGATACGCAGTATTTT. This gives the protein CASSLGLAGGLDTQYF.

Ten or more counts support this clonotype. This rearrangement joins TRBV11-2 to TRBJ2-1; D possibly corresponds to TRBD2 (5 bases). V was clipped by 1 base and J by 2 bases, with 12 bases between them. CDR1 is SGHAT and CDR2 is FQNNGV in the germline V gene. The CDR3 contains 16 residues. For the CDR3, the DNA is TGTGCCAGCAGCTTAGGACCTACTAGTCCCTACAATGAGCAGTTCTTC. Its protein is CASSLGPTSPYNEQFF.

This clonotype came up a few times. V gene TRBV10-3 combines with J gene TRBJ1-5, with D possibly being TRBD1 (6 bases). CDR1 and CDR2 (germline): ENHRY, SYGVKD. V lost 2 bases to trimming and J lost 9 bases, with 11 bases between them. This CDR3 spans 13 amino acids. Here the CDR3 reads CAISEREQGPQHF. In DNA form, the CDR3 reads TGTGCCATCAGTGAGCGCGAACAGGGGCCCCAGCATTTT.

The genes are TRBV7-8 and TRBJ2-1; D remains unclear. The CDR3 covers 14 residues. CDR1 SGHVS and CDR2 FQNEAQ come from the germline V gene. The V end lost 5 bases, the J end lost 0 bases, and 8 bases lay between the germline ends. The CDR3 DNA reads TGTGCCAGCAGCCAGGAGATCTCCTACAATGAGCAGTTCTTC. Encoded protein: CASSQEISYNEQFF.

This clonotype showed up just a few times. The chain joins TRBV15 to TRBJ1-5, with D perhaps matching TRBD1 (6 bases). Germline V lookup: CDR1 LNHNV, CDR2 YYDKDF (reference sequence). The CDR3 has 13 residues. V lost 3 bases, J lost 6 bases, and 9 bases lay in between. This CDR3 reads CATSRGRGQPQHF. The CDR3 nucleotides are TGTGCCACCAGCAGGGGCAGGGGTCAGCCCCAGCATTTT.

The CDR3 DNA reads as TGTGCCAGCAGAACTACTCCCGACCCCTACAATGAGCAGTTCTTC. It translates to CASRTTPDPYNEQFF. The gene calls are TRBV27 and TRBJ2-1; no reliable D call. Trimming removed 6 bases from V and 2 bases from J, with 14 bases in between. Germline CDR1 reads MNHEY; CDR2 reads SMNVEV (reference sequence). The CDR3 sequence is 15 residues long.

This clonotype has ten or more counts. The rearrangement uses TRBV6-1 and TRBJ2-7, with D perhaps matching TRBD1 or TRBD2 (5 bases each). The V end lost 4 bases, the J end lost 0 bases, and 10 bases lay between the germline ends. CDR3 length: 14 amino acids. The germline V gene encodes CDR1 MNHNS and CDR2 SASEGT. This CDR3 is CASSVGTTSYEQYF. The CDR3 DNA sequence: TGTGCCAGCAGTGTCGGGACGACCTCCTACGAGCAGTACTTC.

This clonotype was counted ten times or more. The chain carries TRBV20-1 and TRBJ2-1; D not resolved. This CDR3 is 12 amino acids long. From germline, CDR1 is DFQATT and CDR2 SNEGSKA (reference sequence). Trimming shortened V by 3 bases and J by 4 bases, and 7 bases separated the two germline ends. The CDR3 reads CSASGNYNEQFF. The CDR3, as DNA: TGCAGTGCTAGCGGAAATTACAATGAGCAGTTCTTC.

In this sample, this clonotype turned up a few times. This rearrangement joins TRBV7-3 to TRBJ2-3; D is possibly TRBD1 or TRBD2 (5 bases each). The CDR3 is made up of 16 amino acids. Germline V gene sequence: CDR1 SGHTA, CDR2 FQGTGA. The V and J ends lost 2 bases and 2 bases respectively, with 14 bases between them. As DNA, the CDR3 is TGTGCCAGCAGCTTATTCGCAGGGAGAAACACAGATACGCAGTATTTT. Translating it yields CASSLFAGRNTDTQYF. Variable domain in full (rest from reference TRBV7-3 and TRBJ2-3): GAGVSQTPSNKVTEKGKYVELRCDPISGHTALYWYRQSLGQGPEFLIYFQGTGAADDSGLPNDRFFAVRPEGSVSTLKIQRTERGDSAVYLCASSLFAGRNTDTQYFGPGTRLTVL.

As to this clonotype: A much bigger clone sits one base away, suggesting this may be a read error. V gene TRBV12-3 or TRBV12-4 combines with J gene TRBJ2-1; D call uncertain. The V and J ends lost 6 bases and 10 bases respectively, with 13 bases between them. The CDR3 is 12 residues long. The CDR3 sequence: CASSTRVIEQFF. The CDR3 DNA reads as TGTGCCAGCAGCACAAGGGTGATAGAGCAGTTCTTC.

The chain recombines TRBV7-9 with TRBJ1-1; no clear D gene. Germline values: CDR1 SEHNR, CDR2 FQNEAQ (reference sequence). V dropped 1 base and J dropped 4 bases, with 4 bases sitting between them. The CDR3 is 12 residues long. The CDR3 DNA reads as TGTGCCAGCAGCTTAGACACCACTGAAGCTTTCTTT. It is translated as CASSLDTTEAFF.

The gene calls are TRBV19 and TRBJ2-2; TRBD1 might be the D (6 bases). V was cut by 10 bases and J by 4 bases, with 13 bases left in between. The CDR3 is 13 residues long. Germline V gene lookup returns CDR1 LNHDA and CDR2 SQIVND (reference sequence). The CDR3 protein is CATSGVVTGELFF. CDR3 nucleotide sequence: TGTGCCACCTCAGGGGTGGTCACCGGGGAGCTGTTTTTT.